This TCR beta chain was obtained from a study of T-cell reconstitution after alpha-beta-depleted transplantation in children. This clonotype was seen many times. The V and J ends lost 0 bases and 9 bases, in that order; junction bases with no gene match: 6. This CDR3 comprises 15 residues. Germline values: CDR1 SGDLS, CDR2 YYNGEE. Unique molecular identifiers were used to barcode this TCRbeta library. TCRdb recomputed calls from the PCR reads with MiXCR, one row per CDR3 protein. The repertoire includes some 600,000 distinct CDR3 sequences, around 13% of them detected once, and 2.2% sits in the top ten.

The source was PBMCs, mostly from graft donor cells, collected 360 days after TCRalphabeta/CD19-depleted stem cell transplant. This chain uses TRBV9 with TRBJ2-1; 10 bases line up with TRBD2. The source of this sequence is a male patient younger than 18 who had a stem cell transplant for acute myeloid leukemia, so the T cells may come from the graft donor. The CDR3 here is CASSVETSGISEQFF. The DNA of the CDR3 is TGTGCCAGCAGCGTAGAAACTAGCGGGATCAGTGAGCAGTTCTTC. The full variable domain, rest sourced from reference TRBV9 and TRBJ2-1, is DSGVTQTPKHLITATGQRVTLRCSPRSGDLSVYWYQQSLDQGLQFLIQYYNGEERAKGNILERFSAQQFPDLHSELNLSSLELGDSALYFCASSVETSGISEQFFGPGTRLTVL.